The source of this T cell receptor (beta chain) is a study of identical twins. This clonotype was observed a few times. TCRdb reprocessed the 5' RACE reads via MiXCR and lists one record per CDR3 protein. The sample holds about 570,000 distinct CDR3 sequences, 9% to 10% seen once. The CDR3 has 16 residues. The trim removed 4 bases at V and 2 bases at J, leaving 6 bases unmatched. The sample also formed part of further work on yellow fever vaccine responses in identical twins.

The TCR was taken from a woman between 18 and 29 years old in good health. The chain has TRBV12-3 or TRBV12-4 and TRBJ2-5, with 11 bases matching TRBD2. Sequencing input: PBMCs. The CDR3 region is CASSSLSSGGQETQYF. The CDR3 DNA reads TGTGCCAGCAGTTCCCTGTCTAGCGGGGGGCAAGAGACCCAGTACTTC.